The present T cell receptor beta chain was sequenced within a study of patients and donors after allogeneic stem cell transplantation. TCRdb reprocessed the RT-PCR reads with MiXCR, giving one entry per CDR3 protein. This table has roughly 230,000 distinct CDR3 sequences, 11% to 15% appearing once. The germline V gene encodes CDR1 SGHNT and CDR2 YENEEA. V was trimmed by 4 bases and J by 7 bases, leaving 19 bases between them. This CDR3 region has 15 residues. The source material was blood, either unsorted or a sorted T cell fraction (not recorded which). The receptor was derived from a human donor who was either an allogeneic HSCT recipient or a stem cell or donor lymphocyte infusion donor (not recorded which). It is not recorded whose cells these are; they may come from a transplant donor. The chain joins TRBV11-3 to TRBJ1-2, with no clear D. CDR3 loop: CASSYRSTVGVGYTF. DNA of the CDR3: TGTGCCAGCAGCTATCGATCGACGGTCGGGGTTGGCTACACCTTC.